This T cell receptor beta chain derives from a study of shared clonotypes between healthy human individuals. The donor cohort consisted entirely of Caucasian adults residing in Nashville, Tennessee. Approximately 30,000 T cell genomes (approximately 0.2 ug DNA) went into each sorted-subset replicate. Data came from immunoSEQ multiplex PCR; TCRdb stores just in-frame clones and leaves some out. The data contain fewer than 130,000 clones, approximately 65% of them singletons. Study observations and caveats: The study found roughly 5% of naive CD4 clonotypes shared across four donors. Donors were few, which limited the genetic and exposure-history diversity represented.

V lost 0 bases, J lost 6 bases, and 11 bases stayed unmatched. The CDR3 covers 17 residues. Germline CDR1 is SNHLY and CDR2 is FYNNEI. With regard to this clone: Antigen unknown.

The sequence derives from a woman aged 25-40 years in good health. Sequencing input: memory CD8+ T cells sorted from blood. Described subset: CD45RO+ cells pooled with CCR7-negative TemRA cells. V and J are TRBV2 and TRBJ2-3, with 8 positions matching TRBD2. The CDR3 DNA reads as TGTGCCAGCAGTGAAGCAGTAACGGGAGGGTGGGATGATACGCAGTATTTT. This sequence encodes CASSEAVTGGWDDTQYF.